This record concerns one TCR beta chain sequence. Its antigen is undetermined. The V segment lost 5 bases and the J segment 3 bases; nucleotides outside the gene matches: 10. The CDR3 is made up of 17 amino acids. CDR1 SGHVS and CDR2 FNYEAQ come from the germline V gene. CD45RO negativity and positive selection for CCR7 defined naive CD8 cells, a population that excluded terminally differentiated effector memory CD45RA+ cells. The sample belongs to a study of shared clonotypes between healthy human individuals. About the study: A couple of women and three men aged 18 to 49 made up the donors. Findings and limits, study-wide: Estimated clonotype richness was generally higher in naive than memory subsets.

Genomic DNA from each subset was divided evenly over several immunoSEQ plates. Data came from immunoSEQ multiplex PCR; TCRdb stores just in-frame clones and leaves some out. Here the sample spans about 1.9 million clones, about 94% being singletons. This chain connects TRBV7-6 to TRBJ2-7; 13 nucleotides line up with TRBD2. This TCR was recovered from a man aged 18 to 29 in good health. Some clones in this sample may be carry-over from other donors' samples. The sequencing input was naive CD8+ T cells from PBMCs. CDR3 sequence reads: CASSAGLAGSQIYEQYF. CDR3 DNA sequence: TGTGCCAGCAGCGCGGGACTAGCGGGATCCCAGATCTACGAGCAGTACTTC.